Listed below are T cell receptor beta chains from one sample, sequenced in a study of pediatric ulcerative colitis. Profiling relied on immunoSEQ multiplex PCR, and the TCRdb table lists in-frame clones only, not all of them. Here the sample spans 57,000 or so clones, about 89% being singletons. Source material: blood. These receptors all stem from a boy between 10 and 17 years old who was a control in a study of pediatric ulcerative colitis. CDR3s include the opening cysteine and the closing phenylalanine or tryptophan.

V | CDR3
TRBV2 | CASTREQDRVPQPQHF
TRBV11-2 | CASSARLGTGMTGELFF
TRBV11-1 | CASSLGGITEAFF
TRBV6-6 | CASIAAGNEKLFF
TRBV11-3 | CASSFAAEGEQYF
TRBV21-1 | CASSKGFWVTGGVTEAFF
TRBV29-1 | CSALGRQDTQYF
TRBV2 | CASSEALQGYEQYF
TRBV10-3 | CAISKQGDPRNQPQHF
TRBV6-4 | CASSGVDTDTQYF
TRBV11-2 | CASSLDRGTTIWNEQFF
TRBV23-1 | CASRRRIFISANTGELFF
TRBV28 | CASTISGTSTDTQYF
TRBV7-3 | CASSYRDGANYGYTF
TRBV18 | CASSRRTGVLSNTEAFF
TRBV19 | CASSGAGVYQPQHF
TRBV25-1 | CASSGSGRASYEQYF
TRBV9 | CASSLPENGDQETQYF
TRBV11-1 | CASSSRGLTTNEKLFF
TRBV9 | CASSVNRGSNTEAFF
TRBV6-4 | CASSNGREGGTDTQYF
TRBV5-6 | CASSLGGDTQYF
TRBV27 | CASSLPRVSSYEQYF
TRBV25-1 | CASSENGGTYSNQPQHF